Listed here are 26 T cell receptor beta chains from one sample, sequenced in a study of blood T cell repertoires in COVID-19. Sequenced by immunoSEQ multiplex PCR; TCRdb stores in-frame clones only, minus some. This sample yields about 290,000 clones, of which roughly nine tenths are seen a single time; about 1.7% belongs to the top ten. The specimen was PBMCs or T cells enriched from blood (not recorded which). The source of these receptors is a woman aged 40-49 years who had recovered from COVID-19.

This clone was observed at least ten times. This chain links TRBV27 with TRBJ2-6, with D tentatively TRBD1 (6 bases). CDR3 length equals 15 residues. The germline V gene encodes CDR1 MNHEY and CDR2 SMNVEV (reference sequence). The V end lost 8 bases, the J end lost 1 base, and 12 bases lay between the germline ends. The CDR3 region is CASSLRGSGANVLTF. CDR3 in DNA: TGTGCCAGCTCCTTGAGGGGGTCTGGGGCCAACGTCCTGACTTTC.

The rearrangement uses TRBV5-4 and TRBJ2-6, with TRBD2 as a possible D gene (5 bases). Looked up from germline, CDR1 is SGHNT and CDR2 is YYREEE (reference sequence). The CDR3 has 16 amino acids. V shed 4 bases and J shed 0 bases, with 11 bases lying between them. Here the CDR3 DNA reads TGTGCCAGCAGCGTACCCGGGGACTCTGGGGCCAACGTCCTGACTTTC. The encoded protein is CASSVPGDSGANVLTF.

The chain combines TRBV14 with TRBJ1-4; TRBD1 agrees at 7 bases. The V gene's germline CDR1 is SGHDN and CDR2 FVKESK. Trimming removed 5 bases from V and 7 bases from J; junction bases left unmatched: 4. The CDR3 sequence is 13 residues long. CDR3 protein: CASSFDRVEKLFF. The CDR3 DNA reads TGTGCCAGCAGCTTCGACAGGGTTGAAAAACTGTTTTTT.

This chain connects TRBV11-1 to TRBJ1-1; D is ambiguous. The CDR3 loop spans 15 amino acids. V lost 5 bases and J lost 1, with 14 bases in between. The germline gives CDR1 SGHAT, CDR2 FQDESV (reference sequence). The CDR3, as DNA: TGTGCCAGCAGCGAAACCAGGAGGGAGAACACTGAAGCTTTCTTT. Translated, it gives CASSETRRENTEAFF.

The V and J genes are TRBV2 and TRBJ1-4; unclear D gene. This CDR3 has 14 amino acids. V gave up 4 bases and J gave up 7 bases, with 13 bases separating them. Germline lookup yields CDR1 SNHLY and CDR2 FYNNEI. For the CDR3, the DNA is TGTGCCAGCAGTGTACAACCGTCTGGTGAAAAACTGTTTTTT. It codes for CASSVQPSGEKLFF.

This clone occurred once. The chain recombines TRBV9 with TRBJ1-2, with D perhaps TRBD1 (5 bases). Trimming cost V 2 bases and J 5 bases, with 19 bases left between them. The CDR3 covers 16 residues. The V gene's germline CDR1 is SGDLS and CDR2 YYNGEE. The DNA for the CDR3 is TGTGCCAGCAGCGTCTTACCAGACAGAGCTTTTTATGGCTACACCTTC. Protein: CASSVLPDRAFYGYTF.

This rearrangement joins TRBV2 to TRBJ2-1; possible D gene TRBD2, 5 bases. CDR1 SNHLY and CDR2 FYNNEI come from the germline V gene. The CDR3 covers 11 residues. V lost 5 bases and J 14 bases, leaving 13 bases between the germline ends. The CDR3 sequence is CASSYRPREFF. CDR3 in DNA: TGTGCCAGCAGTTATAGACCGAGGGAGTTCTTC.

The rearrangement uses TRBV2 and TRBJ1-2; the match to TRBD1 covers 10 bases. The V segment lost 2 bases and the J segment 6 bases; nucleotides outside the gene matches: 18. CDR3 size: 19 residues. Germline-derived CDR1 and CDR2 are SNHLY and FYNNEI. CDR3 coding DNA: TGTGCCAGCAGTGAATACTCCCCAACCGGGACAGGGGCGGCGGATGGCTACACCTTC. It translates to CASSEYSPTGTGAADGYTF.

The rearrangement joins TRBV4-3 to TRBJ2-5; no definite D call. The CDR3 contains 15 residues. Trimming shortened V by 0 bases and J by 2 bases, and 10 bases separated the two germline ends. Germline V CDR1 and CDR2: LGHNA, YSLEER. The CDR3 protein is CASSQDPGWQETQYF. CDR3 nucleotide sequence: TGCGCCAGCAGCCAAGATCCAGGATGGCAAGAGACCCAGTACTTC.

The V call is TRBV27, the J call TRBJ1-3; TRBD1 agrees at 9 bases. V was pared by 5 bases and J by 4 bases, with 6 bases of the junction left unmatched. CDR1 and CDR2 (germline): MNHEY, SMNVEV (reference sequence). This CDR3 has 15 amino acids. The CDR3 reads CASSRDRAIGNTIYF. CDR3 nucleotide sequence: TGTGCCAGCAGTCGGGACAGGGCAATAGGAAACACCATATATTTT.

The genes are TRBV2 and TRBJ2-3; 14 positions match TRBD2. The junction had 6 bases not matched to a gene; V was cut back by 4 bases and J by 6 bases. The CDR3 spans 16 residues. Germline assignment: CDR1 SNHLY and CDR2 FYNNEI. The CDR3 bases are TGTGCCAGCAGTGCCCAGACTAGCGGGGGGGCTGATACGCAGTATTTT. Its translation: CASSAQTSGGADTQYF.

This clone was detected only once. DNA of the CDR3: TGTGCCAGCAGCTTCGAACAGGGGGCGAGTGAGCAGTTCTTC. Amino acids: CASSFEQGASEQFF. The chain couples TRBV7-3 to TRBJ2-1; 9 nucleotides align to TRBD1. J was trimmed by 9 bases and V by 3 bases; bases with no gene match: 6. From germline, CDR1 is SGHTA and CDR2 FQGTGA. CDR3 size: 14 residues.

The rearrangement links TRBV7-9 to TRBJ2-5, with D uncertain. This CDR3 is built from 14 residues. CDR1 and CDR2 (germline): SEHNR, FQNEAQ (reference sequence). V was shortened by 5 bases and J by 5 bases, with 15 bases between the two germline ends. This CDR3 is CASSLERSGETQYF. As DNA, the CDR3 is TGTGCCAGCAGCCTGGAGAGATCGGGTGAGACCCAGTACTTC. The full variable domain, with the rest looked up from reference TRBV7-9 and TRBJ2-5, is DTGVSQNPRHKITKRGQNVTFRCDPISEHNRLYWYRQTLGQGPEFLTYFQNEAQLEKSRLLSDRFSAERPKGSFSTLEIQRTEQGDSAMYLCASSLERSGETQYFGPGTRLLVL.

This clone has a handful of counts. The V and J genes are TRBV5-4 and TRBJ2-7; TRBD2 matches at 8 bases. Trimming at V came to 5 bases and at J to 0 bases, leaving 10 bases not matched to a gene. The CDR3 has 16 amino acids. Germline assignment: CDR1 SGHNT and CDR2 YYREEE (reference sequence). CDR3 loop: CASSQGLAFASYEQYF. CDR3 sequence (DNA): TGTGCCAGCAGTCAAGGACTAGCCTTCGCCTCCTACGAGCAGTACTTC.

V is TRBV19 and J is TRBJ1-1, with TRBD1 matching 10 bases. The V gene's germline CDR1 is LNHDA and CDR2 SQIVND (reference sequence). CDR3 size: 15 residues. The V gene end was trimmed by 4 bases and the J gene end by 1 base; junction bases not matched to a gene: 3. The CDR3 region is CASSKRDRGNTEAFF. CDR3 bases: TGTGCCAGTAGTAAAAGGGACAGGGGGAACACTGAAGCTTTCTTT.

This chain uses TRBV10-2 with TRBJ1-2, with D unclear. CDR1 WSHSY and CDR2 SAAADI come from the germline V gene. The CDR3 totals 13 residues. V dropped 2 bases and J dropped 6 bases, with 10 bases sitting between them. The CDR3 DNA sequence: TGCGCCAGCAGTGAGATAACCGGGAATGGCTACACCTTC. Its translation is CASSEITGNGYTF.

The J gene is TRBJ1-1, the V gene TRBV19; D ambiguous. Germline assignment: CDR1 LNHDA and CDR2 SQIVND (reference sequence). The CDR3 length is 13 residues. With 1 base removed from V and 8 bases from J, the gap between germline ends came to 11 bases. For the CDR3, the DNA is TGTGCCAGTAGTATAGGTAAGGCAGGAGAAGCTTTCTTT. Translating gives CASSIGKAGEAFF.

The rearrangement links TRBV5-1 to TRBJ2-1; maybe TRBD1 (6 bases). Per germline, CDR1 SGHRS and CDR2 YFSETQ. V lost 0 bases and J lost 2, with 12 bases in between. The CDR3 consists of 16 residues. DNA for the CDR3: TGCGCCAGCAGCTTGGGGGTGACAGGCCCCTACAATGAGCAGTTCTTC. Amino acids: CASSLGVTGPYNEQFF. Full variable domain (remainder filled in from reference TRBV5-1 and TRBJ2-1): KAGVTQTPRYLIKTRGQQVTLSCSPISGHRSVSWYQQTPGQGLQFLFEYFSETQRNKGNFPGRFSGRQFSNSRSEMNVSTLELGDSALYLCASSLGVTGPYNEQFFGPGTRLTVL.

V usage is TRBV18 and J usage is TRBJ1-1, with D unclear. Germline V gene lookup returns CDR1 KGHSH and CDR2 LQKENI. The CDR3 has 14 amino acids. The V gene lost 2 bases and the J gene lost 6 bases, with 13 bases spanning the gap. The CDR3 region is CASSPGQVGAEAFF. Written as DNA, the CDR3 is TGTGCCAGCTCACCAGGGCAGGTGGGCGCTGAAGCTTTCTTT.

The chain employs TRBV7-2 and TRBJ1-6; 7 bases agree with TRBD1. This CDR3 spans 17 amino acids. J was trimmed by 7 bases and V by 1 base; bases with no gene match: 10. Germline V gene data show CDR1 as SGHTA and CDR2 as FQGNSA. The CDR3 region is CASSLEEGALGNSPLHF. DNA for the CDR3: TGTGCCAGCAGCTTAGAGGAGGGGGCTCTTGGAAATTCACCCCTCCACTTT. The variable domain in full, completed from reference TRBV7-2 and TRBJ1-6, reads GAGVSQSPSNKVTEKGKDVELRCDPISGHTALYWYRQSLGQGLEFLIYFQGNSAPDKSGLPSDRFSAERTGGSVSTLTIQRTQQEDSAVYLCASSLEEGALGNSPLHFGNGTRLTVT.

This chain connects TRBV9 to TRBJ2-1, with D possibly TRBD2 on 5 matching bases. Germline V lookup: CDR1 SGDLS, CDR2 YYNGEE. CDR3 length: 15 residues. Trimming stripped 2 bases from V and 5 bases from J, with 14 bases between. CDR3 amino acids: CASSVTGRADNEQFF. The CDR3 nucleotides read TGTGCCAGCAGCGTGACTGGGCGGGCCGACAATGAGCAGTTCTTC. Full variable domain (remainder filled in from reference TRBV9 and TRBJ2-1): DSGVTQTPKHLITATGQRVTLRCSPRSGDLSVYWYQQSLDQGLQFLIQYYNGEERAKGNILERFSAQQFPDLHSELNLSSLELGDSALYFCASSVTGRADNEQFFGPGTRLTVL.

This clone was counted between two and nine times. The rearrangement uses TRBV7-2 and TRBJ1-2; 8 nucleotides align to TRBD1. The CDR3 runs 16 residues. Germline lookup yields CDR1 SGHTA and CDR2 FQGNSA. After removal of 5 bases from V and 5 bases from J, the junction contained 13 bases not matched to a gene. CDR3 nucleotides: TGTGCCAGCAGCCACGACAGGGGTCCCTCGAGGTATGGCTACACCTTC. Translation: CASSHDRGPSRYGYTF.

Remarks on this clone: The same CDR3 can be traced to other DNA sequences in this sample. The V and J genes are TRBV19 and TRBJ2-7, with D maybe TRBD1 (6 bases). The germline V and J ends were trimmed by 5 bases and 3 bases, with 11 bases remaining between them. Germline CDR1 reads LNHDA; CDR2 reads SQIVND (reference sequence). The CDR3 runs 13 residues. DNA for the CDR3: TGTGCCAGTAGTCCGCGGACAGTCTACGAGCAGTACTTC. Its translation is CASSPRTVYEQYF.

The chain carries TRBV9 and TRBJ1-1; the D gene is possibly TRBD1 (6 bases). Trimming shortened V by 0 bases and J by 0 bases, and 9 bases separated the two germline ends. Per the germline V gene, CDR1 is SGDLS and CDR2 is YYNGEE. CDR3 size: 15 residues. CDR3 in DNA: TGTGCCAGCAGCGTAGCTCAGGGGATGAACACTGAAGCTTTCTTT. This encodes CASSVAQGMNTEAFF. Drawing the rest from reference TRBV9 and TRBJ1-1, the complete variable domain is DSGVTQTPKHLITATGQRVTLRCSPRSGDLSVYWYQQSLDQGLQFLIQYYNGEERAKGNILERFSAQQFPDLHSELNLSSLELGDSALYFCASSVAQGMNTEAFFGQGTRLTVV.

V is TRBV19 and J is TRBJ1-2, with D perhaps matching TRBD1 (6 bases). CDR3 length: 15 amino acids. In germline, CDR1 is LNHDA, CDR2 SQIVND (reference sequence). V was cut by 3 bases and J by 8 bases, with 19 bases left in between. CDR3 in DNA: TGTGCCAGTAGTATTCGGCCCGACAGGTCCGAGGGCTACACCTTC. Translating gives CASSIRPDRSEGYTF.

The V gene is TRBV6-5, the J gene TRBJ2-3; 9 bases fit TRBD1. The CDR3 runs 14 residues. V trimming: 6 bases; J trimming: 5 bases; junction bases outside the gene matches: 6. The germline CDR1 and CDR2 sequences are MNHEY and SVGAGI. CDR3 DNA: TGTGCCAGCAGGGGGACAGGGTCTGAAGATACGCAGTATTTT. The encoded protein is CASRGTGSEDTQYF.